The next 20 T cell receptor beta chains were all read from a single sample in a study of siplizumab effects on memory and regulatory T cells. Sequenced by immunoSEQ multiplex PCR; TCRdb stores in-frame clones only, minus some. The table records under 95,000 clones, 94% of them present only once. Sequenced sample: non-Treg CD4+ T cells sorted from blood. The receptors come from a human donor in good health.

This CDR3 is CASSLAVRSYRARDSHGYTF. The DNA of the CDR3 is TGCGCCAGCAGCTTGGCCGTTAGATCGTACAGGGCCAGGGATTCTCATGGCTACACCTTC. The gene calls are TRBV5-1 and TRBJ1-2, with D possibly matching TRBD1 (6 bases). V was shortened by 0 bases and J by 6 bases, with 30 bases between the two germline ends. Germline lookup yields CDR1 SGHRS and CDR2 YFSETQ. The CDR3 spans 20 residues.

J is TRBJ2-2 and V is TRBV10-3; 12 bases align to TRBD1. J gave up 5 bases and V 6 bases, and 7 bases lay outside the gene matches. Germline V gives CDR1 ENHRY, CDR2 SYGVKD. The length of the CDR3 is 16 residues. The CDR3 bases are TGTGCCATCAGACCCCGGGACAGGGGGCCTACCGGGGAGCTGTTTTTT. Translating gives CAIRPRDRGPTGELFF.

This sequence joins TRBV4-1 and TRBJ2-7, with D perhaps matching TRBD1 or TRBD2 (6 bases each). Germline CDR1 MGHRA, CDR2 YSYEKL. Trimming pared 5 bases from V and 2 bases from J, leaving 19 bases between. The CDR3 length is 16 residues. Written as DNA, the CDR3 is TGCGCCAGCAGCGTGGTCGGGGGCGCGGGGACCTACGAGCAGTACTTC. Translation gives CASSVVGGAGTYEQYF.

The V call is TRBV10-3, the J call TRBJ2-6, with D unclear. V lost 7 bases and J lost 0, with 4 bases in between. Germline loops: CDR1 ENHRY, CDR2 SYGVKD. The CDR3 runs to 13 residues. CDR3 residues: CAIIVSGANVLTF. CDR3 nucleotide sequence: TGTGCCATCATTGTCTCTGGGGCCAACGTCCTGACTTTC.

The rearrangement links TRBV11-1 to TRBJ2-3; 9 bases line up with TRBD2. The V gene's germline CDR1 is SGHAT and CDR2 FQDESV (reference sequence). The CDR3 runs to 15 residues. J lost 5 bases, V lost 5 bases, and 8 bases had no gene match. The chain's CDR3 is CASSRGGRALDTQYF. CDR3 nucleotides: TGTGCCAGCAGCCGGGGCGGGAGGGCCCTAGATACGCAGTATTTT.

The chain uses TRBV7-8 and TRBJ1-2; 8 positions match TRBD1. This CDR3 contains 16 residues. V shed 4 bases and J 4 bases; nucleotides not matched to a gene: 11. The germline V gene has CDR1 SGHVS and CDR2 FQNEAQ. The CDR3 DNA reads as TGTGCCAGCAGCTCCCAGGGGTCAGGGGGCTTCTATGGCTACACCTTC. Its protein is CASSSQGSGGFYGYTF.

The gene calls are TRBV15 and TRBJ1-5, with TRBD1 matching 7 bases. This CDR3 has 16 residues. The V gene's germline CDR1 is LNHNV and CDR2 YYDKDF (reference sequence). V was clipped by 5 bases and J by 2 bases; unmatched bases: 9. The CDR3 sequence is CATSDPGQEGNQPQHF. Here the CDR3 DNA reads TGTGCCACCAGCGACCCCGGACAGGAGGGCAATCAGCCCCAGCATTTT.

The chain employs TRBV5-1 and TRBJ2-4; perhaps D is TRBD1 or TRBD2 (5 bases each). CDR3 length: 12 residues. V lost 4 bases and J 8 bases, leaving 10 bases between the germline ends. Germline CDR1 reads SGHRS; CDR2 reads YFSETQ. The CDR3 region is CASSHLGDIQYF. The DNA for the CDR3 is TGCGCCAGCAGCCACCTGGGGGACATTCAGTACTTC.

V and J are TRBV27 and TRBJ1-2; 10 nucleotides agree with TRBD1. The CDR3 length is 16 residues. V lost 6 bases and J lost 4; bases outside the gene matches: 11. The germline gives CDR1 MNHEY, CDR2 SMNVEV (reference sequence). This CDR3 reads CASSRTGGSRGYGYTF. In DNA, the CDR3 is TGTGCCAGCAGCCGGACAGGGGGGTCTCGTGGCTATGGCTACACCTTC.

This chain connects TRBV11-2 to TRBJ2-2; possible D gene TRBD1, 5 bases. Germline loops: CDR1 SGHAT, CDR2 FQNNGV. The CDR3 runs 15 residues. The V gene lost 1 base and the J gene lost 4 bases, with 10 bases spanning the gap. As DNA, the CDR3 is TGTGCCAGCAGCTTAGTGGCAGGGCGCACCGGGGAGCTGTTTTTT. It specifies CASSLVAGRTGELFF. Variable domain in full (rest from reference TRBV11-2 and TRBJ2-2): EAGVAQSPRYKIIEKRQSVAFWCNPISGHATLYWYQQILGQGPKLLIQFQNNGVVDDSQLPKDRFSAERLKGVDSTLKIQPAKLEDSAVYLCASSLVAGRTGELFFGEGSRLTVL.

The J gene is TRBJ1-3, the V gene TRBV19, with D unresolved. V lost 7 bases and J lost 0, with 13 bases in between. Germline assignment: CDR1 LNHDA and CDR2 SQIVND (reference sequence). The CDR3 totals 15 residues. The CDR3 coding sequence is TGTGCCAGTACTACCTTCTCGAGCTCTGGAAACACCATATATTTT. This gives the protein CASTTFSSSGNTIYF.

J is TRBJ2-7 and V is TRBV6-5; D call uncertain. The germline CDR1 and CDR2 sequences are MNHEY and SVGAGI. The CDR3 runs to 13 residues. V was shortened by 11 bases and J by 4 bases, with 18 bases between the two germline ends. The CDR3 here is CAASSYTRYEQYF. CDR3 in DNA: TGTGCCGCCAGCAGTTATACCCGGTACGAGCAGTACTTC.

This chain joins TRBV5-6 and TRBJ2-7; unclear D gene. CDR1 and CDR2 from the germline V gene are SGHDT and YYEEEE. The V end was cut by 6 bases, the J end by 0 bases, with 10 bases between. The CDR3 contains 13 residues. CDR3 sequence reads: CASNLKVSYEQYF. CDR3 bases: TGTGCCAGCAATTTGAAAGTCTCCTACGAGCAGTACTTC.

This clone was picked up one time. The CDR3 region is CASSIDPRSEELFF. CDR3 sequence (DNA): TGTGCCAGTAGTATAGACCCCAGAAGTGAGGAGCTGTTTTTT. The chain couples TRBV19 to TRBJ2-2, with D uncertain. The V gene's germline CDR1 is LNHDA and CDR2 SQIVND (reference sequence). V shed 0 bases and J shed 10 bases, with 12 bases lying between them. The CDR3 totals 14 residues.

The CDR3 DNA follows: TGCGCCAGCAGTCGACAGGGCTTGCAGACCCAGTACTTC. Its translation: CASSRQGLQTQYF. The chain has TRBV4-1 and TRBJ2-5, with 7 bases lining up with TRBD1. CDR1 is MGHRA and CDR2 is YSYEKL in the germline V gene. With 6 bases clipped from V and 6 bases from J, the junction kept 7 bases outside the gene matches. The CDR3 length is 13 residues.

This chain uses TRBV7-8 with TRBJ1-4, with unresolved D. The ends were cut back, 2 bases at V and 3 bases at J, with 16 bases in the middle. The CDR3 is 17 residues long. Germline V CDR1 and CDR2: SGHVS, FQNEAQ. The CDR3 DNA follows: TGTGCCAGCAGCTTACGGGGTGTGAGGGTCTCTAATGAAAAACTGTTTTTT. Protein product: CASSLRGVRVSNEKLFF.

J is TRBJ2-7 and V is TRBV5-1, with D possibly TRBD1 on 7 matching bases. V dropped 6 bases and J dropped 2 bases, with 15 bases sitting between them. The CDR3 is made up of 14 amino acids. In germline, CDR1 is SGHRS, CDR2 YFSETQ. CDR3 sequence reads: CASNQGGLTYEQYF. CDR3 nucleotides: TGCGCCAGCAATCAGGGGGGACTTACCTACGAGCAGTACTTC.

The chain uses TRBV11-3 and TRBJ2-7; D uncertain. CDR3 length: 14 residues. Looked up from germline, CDR1 is SGHNT and CDR2 is YENEEA. Deletions cut 1 base from V and 4 bases from J, with 11 bases between. CDR3 nucleotides: TGTGCCAGCAGCTTAGCCTCAGTAGTTTACGAGCAGTACTTC. This codes for CASSLASVVYEQYF.

The rearrangement joins TRBV19 to TRBJ2-5; 8 bases fit TRBD1. Trimming cost V 6 bases and J 10 bases; bases outside gene matches: 28. This CDR3 is 19 amino acids long. Germline-derived CDR1 and CDR2 are LNHDA and SQIVND (reference sequence). The CDR3 protein is CASRKPQTGETGDMGGQYF. CDR3 DNA: TGTGCCAGTAGGAAGCCTCAGACAGGGGAGACAGGAGACATGGGGGGCCAGTACTTC.

Points on this clone: Mismatch with germline at one junction end may stem from a read error. This rearrangement joins TRBV6-6 to TRBJ1-1; D call uncertain. The germline V gene has CDR1 MNHNY and CDR2 SVGAGI (reference sequence). CDR3 size: 14 residues. DNA of the CDR3: TGTGCCAGCAGTTACGCTCCCTGGAACAGTGAAGCTTTCTTT. Protein: CASSYAPWNSEAFF.